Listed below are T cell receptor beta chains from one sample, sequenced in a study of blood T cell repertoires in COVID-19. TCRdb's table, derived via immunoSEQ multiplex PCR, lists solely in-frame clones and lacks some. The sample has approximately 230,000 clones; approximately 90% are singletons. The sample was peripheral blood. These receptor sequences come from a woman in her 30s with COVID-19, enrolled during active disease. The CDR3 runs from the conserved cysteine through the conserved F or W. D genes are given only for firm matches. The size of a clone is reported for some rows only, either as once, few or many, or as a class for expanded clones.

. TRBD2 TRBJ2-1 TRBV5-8 TGTGCCAGCAGCTTCGGAGCGGGGCCTTACAATGAGCAGTTCTTC CASSFGAGPYNEQFF
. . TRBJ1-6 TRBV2 TGTGCCAGCAGTACAGGACGGAATTCACCCCTCCACTTT CASSTGRNSPLHF
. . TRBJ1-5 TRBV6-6 TGTGCCTCCCGTTCGGGGGGAATCAATCAGCCCCAGCATTTT CASRSGGINQPQHF
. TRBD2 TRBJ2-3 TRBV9 TGTGCCAGCAGCGTAGGGACTAGCGGGGAGGGAACAGATACGCAGTATTTT CASSVGTSGEGTDTQYF
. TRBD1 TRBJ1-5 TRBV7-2 TGTGCCAGCAGCCCAGGGACAGGGCTTGGAGGCAATCAGCCCCAGCATTTT CASSPGTGLGGNQPQHF
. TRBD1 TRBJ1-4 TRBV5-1 TGCGCCAGCAGCTTCATGGGACAGGAAAATGAAAAACTGTTTTTT CASSFMGQENEKLFF
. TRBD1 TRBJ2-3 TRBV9 TGTGCCAGCAGCGTAGCTCTGGGGTTGGGGACAGGGGGTATTGGAGATACGCAGTATTTT CASSVALGLGTGGIGDTQYF
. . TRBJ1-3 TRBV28 TGTGCCACCACGCGGGGGGGCTCTGGAAACACCATATATTTT CATTRGGSGNTIYF
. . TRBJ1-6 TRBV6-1 TGTGCCAGCAGTGACGTGGCCAATTCACCCCTCCACTTT CASSDVANSPLHF
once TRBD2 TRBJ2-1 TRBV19 TGTGCCAGTAGTCGAAAGCGAGGCGGGAGTATTTCCCGTGCCTACAATGAGCAGTTCTTC CASSRKRGGSISRAYNEQFF
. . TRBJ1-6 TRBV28 TGTGCCAGCAGACCTGACAGGAGCTCCTATAATTCACCCCTCCACTTT CASRPDRSSYNSPLHF
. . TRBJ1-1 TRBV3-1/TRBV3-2 TGTGCCAGCAGCCAAGGGGACACCTTATACCATACTGAAGCTTTCTTT CASSQGDTLYHTEAFF
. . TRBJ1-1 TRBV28 TGTGCCAGTCGAGAGGACAGAATGAACACTGAAGCTTTCTTT CASREDRMNTEAFF
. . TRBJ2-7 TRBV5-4 TGTGCCAGCAGCTTGGATCCAGATTACGAGCAGTACTTC CASSLDPDYEQYF
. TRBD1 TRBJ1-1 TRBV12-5 TGTGCTAGTGGTTTCTTCCGGACAGGGGAAAGTACTGAAGCTTTCTTT CASGFFRTGESTEAFF
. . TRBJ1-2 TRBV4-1 TGCGCCAGCAGCCAGGGTCTAACGCCGGGATCACAAGGGGGCTACACCTTC CASSQGLTPGSQGGYTF